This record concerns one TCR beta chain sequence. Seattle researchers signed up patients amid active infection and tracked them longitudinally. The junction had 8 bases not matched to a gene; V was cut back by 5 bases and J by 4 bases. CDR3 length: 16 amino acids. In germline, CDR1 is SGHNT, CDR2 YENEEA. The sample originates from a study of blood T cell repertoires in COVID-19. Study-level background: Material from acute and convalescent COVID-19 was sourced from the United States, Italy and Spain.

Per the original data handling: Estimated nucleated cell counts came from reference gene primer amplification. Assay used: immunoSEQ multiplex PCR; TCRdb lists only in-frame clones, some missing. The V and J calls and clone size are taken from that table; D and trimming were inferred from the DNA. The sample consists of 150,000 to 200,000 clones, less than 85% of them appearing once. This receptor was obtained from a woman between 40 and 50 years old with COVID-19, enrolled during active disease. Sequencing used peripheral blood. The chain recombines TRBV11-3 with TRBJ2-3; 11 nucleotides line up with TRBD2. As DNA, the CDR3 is TGTGCCAGCAGCCACGGGACTAGCGGTAGGGCAGATACGCAGTATTTT. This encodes CASSHGTSGRADTQYF.